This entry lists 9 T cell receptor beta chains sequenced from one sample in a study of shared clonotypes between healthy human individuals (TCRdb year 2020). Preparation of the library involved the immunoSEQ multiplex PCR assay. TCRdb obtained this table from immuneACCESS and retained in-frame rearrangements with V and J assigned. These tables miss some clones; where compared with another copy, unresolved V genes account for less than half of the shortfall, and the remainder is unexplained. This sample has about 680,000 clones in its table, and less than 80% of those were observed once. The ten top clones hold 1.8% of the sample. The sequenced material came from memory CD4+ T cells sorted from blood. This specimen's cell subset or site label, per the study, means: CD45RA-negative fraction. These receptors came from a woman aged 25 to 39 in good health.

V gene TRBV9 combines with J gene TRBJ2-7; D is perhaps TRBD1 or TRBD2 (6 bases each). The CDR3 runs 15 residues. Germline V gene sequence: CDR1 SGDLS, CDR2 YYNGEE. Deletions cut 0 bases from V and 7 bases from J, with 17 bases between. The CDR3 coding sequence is TGTGCCAGCAGCGTAGGCTCCCAACAGGGAGGTGAGCAGTACTTC. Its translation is CASSVGSQQGGEQYF. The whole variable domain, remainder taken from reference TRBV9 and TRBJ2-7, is DSGVTQTPKHLITATGQRVTLRCSPRSGDLSVYWYQQSLDQGLQFLIQYYNGEERAKGNILERFSAQQFPDLHSELNLSSLELGDSALYFCASSVGSQQGGEQYFGPGTRLTVT.

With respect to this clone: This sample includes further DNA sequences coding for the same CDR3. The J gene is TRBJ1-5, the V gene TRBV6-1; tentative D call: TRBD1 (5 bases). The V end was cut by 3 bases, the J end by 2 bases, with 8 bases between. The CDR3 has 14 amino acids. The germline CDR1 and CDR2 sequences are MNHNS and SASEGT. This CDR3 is CASSEGTGNQPQHF. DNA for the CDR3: TGTGCCAGCAGTGAGGGGACGGGCAATCAGCCCCAGCATTTT.

In DNA, the CDR3 is TGTGCCAGCAGTGACATAGGCGATACGCAGTATTTT. Translating gives CASSDIGDTQYF. The rearrangement joins TRBV6-1 to TRBJ2-3, with D uncertain. Germline CDR1 and CDR2: MNHNS and SASEGT. Trimming pared 3 bases from V and 6 bases from J, leaving 7 bases between. The CDR3 runs 12 residues.

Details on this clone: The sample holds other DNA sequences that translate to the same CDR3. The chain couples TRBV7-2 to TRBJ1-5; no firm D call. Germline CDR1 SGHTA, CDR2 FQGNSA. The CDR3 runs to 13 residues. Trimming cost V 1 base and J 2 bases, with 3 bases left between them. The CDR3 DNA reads TGTGCCAGCAGCTTAGTTGGCAATCAGCCCCAGCATTTT. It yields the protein CASSLVGNQPQHF. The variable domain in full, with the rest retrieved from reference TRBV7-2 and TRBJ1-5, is GAGVSQSPSNKVTEKGKDVELRCDPISGHTALYWYRQSLGQGLEFLIYFQGNSAPDKSGLPSDRFSAERTGGSVSTLTIQRTQQEDSAVYLCASSLVGNQPQHFGDGTRLSIL.

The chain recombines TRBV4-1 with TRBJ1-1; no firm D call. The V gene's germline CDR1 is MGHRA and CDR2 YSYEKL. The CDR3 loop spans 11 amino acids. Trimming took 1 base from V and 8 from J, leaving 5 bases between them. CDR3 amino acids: CASSQASEAFF. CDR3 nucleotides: TGCGCCAGCAGCCAAGCTTCGGAAGCTTTCTTT.

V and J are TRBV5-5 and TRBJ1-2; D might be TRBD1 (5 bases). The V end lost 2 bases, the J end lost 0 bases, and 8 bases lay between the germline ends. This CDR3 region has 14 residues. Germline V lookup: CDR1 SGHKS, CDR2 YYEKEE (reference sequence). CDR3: CASSFGGTNYGYTF. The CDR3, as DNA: TGTGCCAGCAGCTTTGGGGGAACTAACTATGGCTACACCTTC.

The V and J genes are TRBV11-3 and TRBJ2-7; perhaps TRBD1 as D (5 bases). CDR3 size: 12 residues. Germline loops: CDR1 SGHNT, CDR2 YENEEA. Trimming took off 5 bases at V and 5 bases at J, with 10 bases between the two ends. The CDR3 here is CASSPGKNEQYF. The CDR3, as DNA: TGTGCCAGCAGCCCAGGGAAAAACGAGCAGTACTTC. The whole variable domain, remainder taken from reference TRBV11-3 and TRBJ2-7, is EAGVVQSPRYKIIEKKQPVAFWCNPISGHNTLYWYLQNLGQGPELLIRYENEEAVDDSQLPKDRFSAERLKGVDSTLKIQPAELGDSAVYLCASSPGKNEQYFGPGTRLTVT.

CDR3 bases: TGTGCCAGCACCCCGGGAGGATTTCCCCACGAGCAGTACTTC. The encoded protein is CASTPGGFPHEQYF. The V gene is TRBV27, the J gene TRBJ2-7, with TRBD2 identical over 7 bases. The CDR3 totals 14 residues. Germline V gene lookup returns CDR1 MNHEY and CDR2 SMNVEV (reference sequence). V lost 7 bases and J lost 5; bases outside the gene matches: 11.

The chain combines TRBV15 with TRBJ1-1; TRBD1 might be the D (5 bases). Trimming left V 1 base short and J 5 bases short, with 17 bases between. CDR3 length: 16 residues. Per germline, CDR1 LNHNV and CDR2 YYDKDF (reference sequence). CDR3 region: CATSRARPGLGTEAFF. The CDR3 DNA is TGTGCCACCAGCAGAGCTCGGCCAGGGTTGGGAACTGAAGCTTTCTTT.